The 6 T cell receptor beta chains below were found in one sample sequenced in a study of blood T cells in healthy people across ages. For the second PCR, which ran for 7 to 11 cycles, a sample-barcoded 5' primer and a J-beta primer mix were used. One entry per CDR3 protein results from TCRdb running MiXCR on the 5' RACE reads. The table lists about 1,800,000 distinct CDR3 sequences, roughly 27% of them singletons. Source material: blood. These receptor sequences come from a woman in her 30s in good health.

The rearrangement links TRBV5-1 to TRBJ2-1; 15 nucleotides line up with TRBD2. Germline CDR1 is SGHRS and CDR2 is YFSETQ. The CDR3 length is 18 residues. The trim removed 6 bases at V and 7 bases at J, leaving 14 bases unmatched. CDR3 sequence reads: CASTPGLAGGLYLNEQFF. The DNA for the CDR3 is TGCGCCAGCACCCCGGGACTAGCGGGGGGCCTTTACCTTAATGAGCAGTTCTTC.

Of note for this clonotype: Just one base apart from a much larger clone, this may be a read error. V is TRBV10-3 and J is TRBJ2-7; perhaps D is TRBD1 or TRBD2 (5 bases each). The germline V gene has CDR1 ENHRY and CDR2 SYGVKD. This CDR3 region has 13 residues. CDR3 nucleotides: TGTGCCACCAGTGTAGGGACCTCCTACGAGCAGTACTTC. Protein sequence: CATSVGTSYEQYF.

This clonotype was counted between two and nine times. The V call is TRBV10-3, the J call TRBJ2-5; TRBD2 might be the D (6 bases). CDR3 size: 18 residues. Trimming took 6 bases from V and 5 from J, leaving 28 bases between them. Germline V gene sequence: CDR1 ENHRY, CDR2 SYGVKD. The CDR3 DNA is TGTGCCATCAGCCGCGGCGTTCGGGAGTCAGGATGGGCGGAGACCCAGTACTTC. It translates to CAISRGVRESGWAETQYF.

This clonotype has ten or more counts. V is TRBV7-2 and J is TRBJ2-7; the match to TRBD2 covers 7 bases. V was clipped by 1 base and J by 4 bases; unmatched bases: 4. In germline, CDR1 is SGHTA, CDR2 FQGNSA. CDR3 length equals 14 residues. CDR3 sequence reads: CASSLVKAGYEQYF. In DNA form, the CDR3 reads TGTGCCAGCAGCTTAGTTAAAGCGGGGTACGAGCAGTACTTC. Supplemented by reference TRBV7-2 and TRBJ2-7, the full variable domain reads GAGVSQSPSNKVTEKGKDVELRCDPISGHTALYWYRQSLGQGLEFLIYFQGNSAPDKSGLPSDRFSAERTGGSVSTLTIQRTQQEDSAVYLCASSLVKAGYEQYFGPGTRLTVT.

The V gene is TRBV2, the J gene TRBJ2-1, with D perhaps TRBD2 (7 bases). The CDR3 length is 15 residues. V shed 6 bases and J shed 4 bases, with 16 bases lying between them. In germline, CDR1 is SNHLY, CDR2 FYNNEI. In nucleotides, the CDR3 is TGTGCCAGCAGCCCTCGGGGGGCCGGTTACAATGAGCAGTTCTTC. Translated: CASSPRGAGYNEQFF. The full variable domain, its missing parts supplied by reference TRBV2 and TRBJ2-1, is EPEVTQTPSHQVTQMGQEVILRCVPISNHLYFYWYRQILGQKVEFLVSFYNNEISEKSEIFDDQFSVERPDGSNFTLKIRSTKLEDSAMYFCASSPRGAGYNEQFFGPGTRLTVL.

In this sample, this clonotype turned up a few times. The chain combines TRBV5-1 with TRBJ2-1; TRBD1 matches 7 bases. Germline CDR1 reads SGHRS; CDR2 reads YFSETQ. The CDR3 runs to 16 residues. Trimming at V came to 4 bases and at J to 2 bases, leaving 9 bases not matched to a gene. CDR3 DNA: TGCGCCAGCAGCGAGAGAGGGGGACAGACCTACAATGAGCAGTTCTTC. Translated, it gives CASSERGGQTYNEQFF.